This entry is about one T cell receptor beta chain. Its antigen is not known. The source of the sample is a study of shared clonotypes between healthy human individuals. General observations from the study: Naive subsets usually exceeded memory subsets in estimated richness. Approximately 4.6% of naive CD4 clonotypes were shared across four donors.

Naive CD8 cells lacked CD45RO and underwent positive selection for CCR7, leaving out terminally differentiated effector memory CD45RA+ cells. TCRdb's table, derived via immunoSEQ multiplex PCR, lists solely in-frame clones and lacks some. Of 800,000 to 950,000 clones in the sample, about 97% were seen once. Trimming cost V 7 bases and J 4 bases; bases outside gene matches: 7. CDR3 length: 15 residues. The V gene's germline CDR1 is WSHSY and CDR2 SAAADI. This receptor was identified in a young man in good health. The J gene is TRBJ2-1, the V gene TRBV10-2; 10 bases fit TRBD1. The sample was naive CD8+ T cells sorted from blood. The CDR3, as DNA: TGCGCCAGCAACCCGGGACAGGGGTGGTACAATGAGCAGTTCTTC. Residues: CASNPGQGWYNEQFF.